This T cell receptor beta chain was found in a study of cytomegalovirus exposure and HLA in healthy donors. The PCR employed 60 Vbeta primers together with 13 Jbeta primers. Repertoires were generated with immunoSEQ multiplex PCR, while TCRdb's copy carries only in-frame clones and drops some. The data contain some 150,000 clones, 70% to 85% of them seen just once; the ten biggest clones take up 1.9%. Study-level findings and limits: Researchers left out some V segments, among them TRBV6-2 and TRBV6-3, as indistinguishable. The listing of 150 or so TCR beta chains classed them as cytomegalovirus-associated. The classifier was said to identify cytomegalovirus status with high specificity and sensitivity.

V lost 7 bases and J lost 2; bases outside the gene matches: 11. The germline V gene encodes CDR1 SGHAT and CDR2 FQNNGV. The CDR3 has 15 amino acids. For this clone: The antigen is not known.

The genes are TRBV11-2 and TRBJ2-7; 7 bases fit TRBD1. The sequencing sample was made of PBMCs. This TCR derives from a woman aged 40 to 50 in good health and CMV-seronegative. Here the CDR3 DNA reads TGTGCCAGCACCACCGAGGGGGACAGTGCCTACGAGCAGTACTTC. Protein product: CASTTEGDSAYEQYF.